Listed below are T cell receptor beta chains from one sample, sequenced in a study of post-analysis software for immune sequencing data. Via MiXCR, TCRdb re-called the PCR reads, giving one row per CDR3 protein. The table records some 700,000 distinct CDR3 sequences, 59% of them present only once. Sequenced input: blood. These receptor sequences come from a girl aged 2-9 years with multiple sclerosis. Both conserved end residues are part of each CDR3. The order of the fields is clone size, V gene, J gene, D gene, CDR3 DNA, CDR3 protein. A D gene is named only where the DNA matches it firmly. A row's size may be missing; if present it is once, few, many or a size class.

clone size: .; V gene: TRBV12-3/TRBV12-4; J gene: TRBJ2-7; D gene: .; CDR3 DNA: TGTGCCAGCAGTTTCTCGGGTATTAACGAGCAGTACTTC; CDR3 protein: CASSFSGINEQYF
clone size: .; V gene: TRBV7-9; J gene: TRBJ1-1; D gene: .; CDR3 DNA: TGTGCCAGCAGCGACGCTAACACTGAAGCTTTCTTT; CDR3 protein: CASSDANTEAFF
clone size: .; V gene: TRBV5-1; J gene: TRBJ2-7; D gene: TRBD1; CDR3 DNA: TGCGCCAGCAGTCTCCCGGGGACAGGGTACTACGAGCAGTACTTC; CDR3 protein: CASSLPGTGYYEQYF
clone size: once; V gene: TRBV13; J gene: TRBJ2-4; D gene: TRBD1; CDR3 DNA: TGTGCCAGCAGCTTAGGGACAGGGTCGGGCATTCAGTACTTC; CDR3 protein: CASSLGTGSGIQYF
clone size: .; V gene: TRBV12-3/TRBV12-4; J gene: TRBJ1-5; D gene: TRBD1; CDR3 DNA: TGTGCCAGCATCCCAACAGGGGGACAGCAGCCCCAGCATTTT; CDR3 protein: CASIPTGGQQPQHF
clone size: .; V gene: TRBV12-3/TRBV12-4; J gene: TRBJ1-1; D gene: .; CDR3 DNA: TGTGCCAGCAGCGCATCAGGGGCTGTCACTGAAGCTTTCTTT; CDR3 protein: CASSASGAVTEAFF
clone size: .; V gene: TRBV25-1; J gene: TRBJ1-2; D gene: .; CDR3 DNA: TGTGCCAGCAGTGACCAACCGGGACCAACAAACTATGGCTACACCTTC; CDR3 protein: CASSDQPGPTNYGYTF
clone size: .; V gene: TRBV14; J gene: TRBJ1-6; D gene: .; CDR3 DNA: TGTGCCAGCAGCCAAGTTCCGGGGACACCCCTCCACTTT; CDR3 protein: CASSQVPGTPLHF
clone size: .; V gene: TRBV4-3; J gene: TRBJ1-4; D gene: .; CDR3 DNA: TGCGCCAGCAGCCAGGGCAGAAATGAAAAACTGTTTTTT; CDR3 protein: CASSQGRNEKLFF
clone size: .; V gene: TRBV12-3/TRBV12-4; J gene: TRBJ2-1; D gene: TRBD2; CDR3 DNA: TGTGCCAGCAGTGGATTCGTAGCGGGAGTTGATGAGCAGTTCTTC; CDR3 protein: CASSGFVAGVDEQFF
clone size: .; V gene: TRBV27; J gene: TRBJ1-2; D gene: .; CDR3 DNA: TGTGCCAGCGCAGAGGGGGGTTCAGGCTACACCTTC; CDR3 protein: CASAEGGSGYTF
clone size: .; V gene: TRBV6-6; J gene: TRBJ1-5; D gene: .; CDR3 DNA: TGTGCCAGCAGTCCACCGACAGCCCAGCCCCAGCATTTT; CDR3 protein: CASSPPTAQPQHF
clone size: .; V gene: TRBV29-1; J gene: TRBJ1-1; D gene: .; CDR3 DNA: TGCAGCGTTGATGAGCATAACACTGAAGCTTTCTTT; CDR3 protein: CSVDEHNTEAFF
clone size: .; V gene: TRBV7-2; J gene: TRBJ1-2; D gene: .; CDR3 DNA: TGTGCCAGCAGCTTGCCCGGGATTAGGGATGGCTACACCTTC; CDR3 protein: CASSLPGIRDGYTF
clone size: few; V gene: TRBV29-1; J gene: TRBJ1-2; D gene: .; CDR3 DNA: TGCAGCGTTGCCCTCCCAGGGAAGGCCTATGGCTACACCTTC; CDR3 protein: CSVALPGKAYGYTF
clone size: .; V gene: TRBV9; J gene: TRBJ2-7; D gene: .; CDR3 DNA: TGTGCCAGCAGCGTAGGCCCACTAGACAATTACGAGCAGTACTTC; CDR3 protein: CASSVGPLDNYEQYF
clone size: .; V gene: TRBV6-5; J gene: TRBJ2-7; D gene: .; CDR3 DNA: TGTGCCAGCAGTTACTCGATCAGGGCATCAGGCCCTACCTACGAGCAGTACTTC; CDR3 protein: CASSYSIRASGPTYEQYF
clone size: .; V gene: TRBV7-7; J gene: TRBJ2-1; D gene: .; CDR3 DNA: TGTGCTAGCAGCTTAGTTGGGGGGACCCAAATTGGGGAGCAGTTCTTC; CDR3 protein: CASSLVGGTQIGEQFF
clone size: few; V gene: TRBV6-2/TRBV6-3; J gene: TRBJ1-2; D gene: .; CDR3 DNA: TGTGCCAGCAGACATCCCCGATATGGCTACACCTTC; CDR3 protein: CASRHPRYGYTF
clone size: .; V gene: TRBV10-3; J gene: TRBJ2-7; D gene: TRBD1; CDR3 DNA: TGTGCCATCAGACAAGGACAGGGATCCTACGAGCAGTACTTC; CDR3 protein: CAIRQGQGSYEQYF
clone size: few; V gene: TRBV7-9; J gene: TRBJ2-1; D gene: .; CDR3 DNA: TGTGCCAGCAGCTTATTTGAGCAGTTCTTC; CDR3 protein: CASSLFEQFF
clone size: .; V gene: TRBV3-1; J gene: TRBJ2-3; D gene: TRBD2; CDR3 DNA: TGTGCCAGCAGCCAAGAAGGAGCGGGGGGCACAGATACGCAGTATTTT; CDR3 protein: CASSQEGAGGTDTQYF
clone size: few; V gene: TRBV5-1; J gene: TRBJ2-5; D gene: TRBD2; CDR3 DNA: TGCGCCAGCAGCTTTCCCCTACTAGCGGGGGGGCGGCAAGAGACCCAGTACTTC; CDR3 protein: CASSFPLLAGGRQETQYF
clone size: once; V gene: TRBV7-8; J gene: TRBJ2-1; D gene: .; CDR3 DNA: TGTGCCAGCTCGGGCGGCCTCCAGTTCTTC; CDR3 protein: CASSGGLQFF
clone size: .; V gene: TRBV13; J gene: TRBJ1-5; D gene: .; CDR3 DNA: TGTGCCAGCAGCTTATTCCCGAGGCAGGAATATAGCAATCAGCCCCAGCATTTT; CDR3 protein: CASSLFPRQEYSNQPQHF
clone size: .; V gene: TRBV25-1; J gene: TRBJ2-6; D gene: .; CDR3 DNA: TGTGCCAGCAGTGAATTCGGGGGAACTGGGGCCAACGTCCTGACTTTC; CDR3 protein: CASSEFGGTGANVLTF
clone size: .; V gene: TRBV20-1; J gene: TRBJ1-2; D gene: TRBD1; CDR3 DNA: TGCAGTGCTAGAGACAGGGGGCCCTCTAACTATGGCTACACCTTC; CDR3 protein: CSARDRGPSNYGYTF
clone size: .; V gene: TRBV20-1; J gene: TRBJ2-5; D gene: .; CDR3 DNA: TGCAGTGCTAGTAGTCCAGGGGTTCGGACCCAGTACTTC; CDR3 protein: CSASSPGVRTQYF
clone size: .; V gene: TRBV30; J gene: TRBJ2-3; D gene: .; CDR3 DNA: TGTGCCTGGGGAGCGGGCACAGATACGCAGTATTTT; CDR3 protein: CAWGAGTDTQYF
clone size: few; V gene: TRBV6-2/TRBV6-3; J gene: TRBJ1-2; D gene: .; CDR3 DNA: TGTGCCAGCACTAAGACAGAGTATGGCTACACCTTC; CDR3 protein: CASTKTEYGYTF
clone size: .; V gene: TRBV21-1; J gene: TRBJ1-5; D gene: .; CDR3 DNA: TGTGCCAGCAGCAAAGCGGCAACAGGACGCAATCAGCCCCAGCATTTT; CDR3 protein: CASSKAATGRNQPQHF
clone size: .; V gene: TRBV10-3; J gene: TRBJ1-5; D gene: .; CDR3 DNA: TGTGCCATCAGTGGTGAATCTAAGCCCCAGCATTTT; CDR3 protein: CAISGESKPQHF
clone size: once; V gene: TRBV7-9; J gene: TRBJ2-5; D gene: .; CDR3 DNA: TGTGCCAGCAGCTCCCCAAAGTGGCCAGAGACCCAGTACTTC; CDR3 protein: CASSSPKWPETQYF
clone size: .; V gene: TRBV10-3; J gene: TRBJ2-5; D gene: TRBD2; CDR3 DNA: TGTGCCATCAGTGAGAATGTGATAGGACTAGATGAGACCCAGTACTTC; CDR3 protein: CAISENVIGLDETQYF
clone size: once; V gene: TRBV13; J gene: TRBJ2-1; D gene: TRBD1; CDR3 DNA: TGTGCCAGCAGCTCAGACCGGACAGGGGTCTACAATGAGCAGTTCTTC; CDR3 protein: CASSSDRTGVYNEQFF
clone size: .; V gene: TRBV20-1; J gene: TRBJ2-6; D gene: .; CDR3 DNA: TGCAGTGCTTTTGGAGCCCCTGGGGCCAACGTCCTGACTTTC; CDR3 protein: CSAFGAPGANVLTF
clone size: .; V gene: TRBV27; J gene: TRBJ1-5; D gene: .; CDR3 DNA: TGTGCCAGCAGTCCGGCGGGCCGCAATCAGCCCCAGCATTTT; CDR3 protein: CASSPAGRNQPQHF
clone size: .; V gene: TRBV7-9; J gene: TRBJ2-7; D gene: .; CDR3 DNA: TGTGCCAGCAGCTTAGAAGCAGGCTTTGGCGACGAGCAGTACTTC; CDR3 protein: CASSLEAGFGDEQYF
clone size: .; V gene: TRBV12-3/TRBV12-4; J gene: TRBJ2-1; D gene: .; CDR3 DNA: TGTGCCAGCGGATTTTCGGGGGCAAACAATGAGCAGTTCTTC; CDR3 protein: CASGFSGANNEQFF
clone size: .; V gene: TRBV6-1; J gene: TRBJ1-5; D gene: .; CDR3 DNA: TGTGCCAGCAGCCTGGCGGAGTGGGAGGGCGGACAGCCCCAGCATTTT; CDR3 protein: CASSLAEWEGGQPQHF
clone size: .; V gene: TRBV12-3/TRBV12-4; J gene: TRBJ1-2; D gene: TRBD1; CDR3 DNA: TGTGCCAGCAGTCGACAGGGAGGGGACTATGGCTACACCTTC; CDR3 protein: CASSRQGGDYGYTF
clone size: .; V gene: TRBV7-8; J gene: TRBJ2-1; D gene: TRBD2; CDR3 DNA: TGTGCCAGCATCGCCCTAGCGGGGGGATACAATGAGCAGTTCTTC; CDR3 protein: CASIALAGGYNEQFF
clone size: .; V gene: TRBV20-1; J gene: TRBJ2-3; D gene: .; CDR3 DNA: TGCAGTGCTAGAGATCAGCAGCGGTCGACCCATACGCAGTATTTT; CDR3 protein: CSARDQQRSTHTQYF
clone size: .; V gene: TRBV6-1; J gene: TRBJ2-1; D gene: .; CDR3 DNA: TGTGCCAGCAGTGAAGGTGTAGGCAGGGATACATCCTACAATGAGCAGTTCTTC; CDR3 protein: CASSEGVGRDTSYNEQFF
clone size: few; V gene: TRBV29-1; J gene: TRBJ2-7; D gene: TRBD1; CDR3 DNA: TGCAGCGTTACTACAATAGGGGACAGGTTCCCCTACGAGCAGTACTTC; CDR3 protein: CSVTTIGDRFPYEQYF
clone size: .; V gene: TRBV12-3/TRBV12-4; J gene: TRBJ2-2; D gene: TRBD2; CDR3 DNA: TGTGCCAGCAGTCCAGGACTAGCGGGAGGCACCGGGGAGCTGTTTTTT; CDR3 protein: CASSPGLAGGTGELFF
clone size: few; V gene: TRBV7-9; J gene: TRBJ1-6; D gene: .; CDR3 DNA: TGTGCCAGCAGCCCTGGCGGGAAGTATTCACCCCTCCACTTT; CDR3 protein: CASSPGGKYSPLHF
clone size: .; V gene: TRBV7-9; J gene: TRBJ2-3; D gene: .; CDR3 DNA: TGTGCCAGCAGCTCTCGACAGGAAACAGATACGCAGTATTTT; CDR3 protein: CASSSRQETDTQYF
clone size: .; V gene: TRBV29-1; J gene: TRBJ2-7; D gene: .; CDR3 DNA: TGCAGCGTGGCGTCTACGTACGAGCAGTACTTC; CDR3 protein: CSVASTYEQYF
clone size: .; V gene: TRBV20-1; J gene: TRBJ2-1; D gene: .; CDR3 DNA: TGCAGTGTAGAACAGCTTCTCGATTATTACGATGAGCAGTTCTTC; CDR3 protein: CSVEQLLDYYDEQFF
clone size: .; V gene: TRBV29-1; J gene: TRBJ1-1; D gene: .; CDR3 DNA: TGCAGCGTTGGAATCAGAGTCGACACTGAAGCTTTCTTT; CDR3 protein: CSVGIRVDTEAFF
clone size: .; V gene: TRBV20-1; J gene: TRBJ2-5; D gene: TRBD2; CDR3 DNA: TGCAGTGCTGGAAGAGGACGCGGGAGCCCCCTTGAGACCCAGTACTTC; CDR3 protein: CSAGRGRGSPLETQYF
clone size: few; V gene: TRBV29-1; J gene: TRBJ2-5; D gene: .; CDR3 DNA: TGCAGCTTTGGCCAACTTTTAACAGGGACAGAGACCCAGTACTTC; CDR3 protein: CSFGQLLTGTETQYF